The clone carrying this T cell receptor (beta chain) was seen more than once but under ten times. A TCRbeta library incorporating unique molecular identifiers was prepared. TCRdb analysed the PCR reads with MiXCR anew, one entry per CDR3 protein. The data hold 500,000 or so distinct CDR3 sequences, with less than 35% observed a single time. This sample is drawn from a study of T-cell reconstitution after alpha-beta-depleted transplantation in children. Germline CDR1 is SQVTM and CDR2 is ANQGSEA. V was trimmed by 3 bases and J by 7 bases, leaving 9 bases between them. This CDR3 has 11 amino acids. The sequencing here drew on PBMCs from the stem cell graft donor, taken from the stem cell graft. The chain is built from TRBV29-1 and TRBJ1-1; D possibly corresponds to TRBD1 (5 bases). The sequence came from a human donor who donated a stem cell graft to a child with aplastic anemia. The CDR3 sequence is CSVDRGLEAFF. CDR3 DNA sequence: TGCAGCGTTGATCGGGGCCTTGAAGCTTTCTTT.